A selection of T cell receptor beta chains follows, all from one sample in a study of metastatic and nonmetastatic thyroid tumors. TCRdb reassembled clones from the PCR reads with MiXCR. The sample records about 40,000 clones, about an eighth being singletons. The sample consisted of blood. Receptors were obtained from a female donor with papillary thyroid cancer or a benign thyroid nodule (not recorded which). Some clones in this sample may be carry-over from other donors' samples. Both conserved end residues are part of each CDR3. The D gene is left open where the match is weak. Not every row has a clone size; where given, it reads once, few, many or a size class.

many	-	TRBV28	TRBJ2-1	CATKRRVSSYNEQFF	TGTGCCACCAAGAGGAGGGTTAGCTCCTACAATGAGCAGTTCTTC
-	TRBD2	TRBV15	TRBJ2-1	CATSKLGVWREGHNDQFF	TGTGCCACCAGCAAACTTGGGGTATGGCGGGAGGGGCACAATGACCAGTTCTTC
many	TRBD1	TRBV2	TRBJ2-7	CASSEATGLEQYF	TGTGCCAGCAGTGAAGCGACAGGGTTGGAGCAGTACTTC
many	-	TRBV5-1	TRBJ2-5	CASSGSGTQETQYF	TGCGCCAGCAGCGGATCCGGGACCCAAGAGACCCAGTACTTC
many	TRBD1	TRBV2	TRBJ2-5	CASSDREETQYF	TGTGCCAGCAGCGACAGGGAAGAGACCCAGTACTTC
many	-	TRBV6-1	TRBJ2-6	CASAGSSGANVLTF	TGTGCCAGCGCTGGGAGCTCTGGGGCCAACGTCCTGACTTTC
many	TRBD1	TRBV19	TRBJ2-7	CASSTGDRPYEQYF	TGTGCCAGTAGTACCGGGGACAGACCCTACGAGCAGTACTTC
many	TRBD2	TRBV5-6	TRBJ2-1	CASSLATLAAETYNEQFF	TGTGCCAGCAGCTTGGCCACTCTAGCGGCAGAAACCTACAATGAGCAGTTCTTC
-	TRBD2	TRBV6-2/TRBV6-3	TRBJ2-2	CASTRGARGLAGVSTGELFF	TGTGCCAGCACTCGGGGGGCCAGGGGACTAGCGGGAGTGTCCACCGGGGAGCTGTTTTTT
many	TRBD1	TRBV6-2/TRBV6-3	TRBJ2-1	CASSRAGTALHNEQFF	TGTGCCAGCAGTCGGGCCGGGACAGCCCTACACAATGAGCAGTTCTTC
many	TRBD1	TRBV6-1	TRBJ2-7	CTTRGTGSYEQYF	TGTACGACTAGGGGGACAGGGTCCTACGAGCAGTACTTC
many	TRBD1	TRBV24-1	TRBJ2-7	CATSDPGQGYEQYF	TGTGCCACCAGTGATCCGGGACAGGGCTACGAGCAGTACTTC
many	-	TRBV30	TRBJ2-5	CALTPSRSETQYF	TGTGCCTTGACACCCAGTCGGTCTGAGACCCAGTACTTC
-	-	TRBV5-1	TRBJ2-7	CASSITGYDYEQYF	TGCGCCAGCAGCATTACAGGGTACGACTACGAGCAGTACTTC